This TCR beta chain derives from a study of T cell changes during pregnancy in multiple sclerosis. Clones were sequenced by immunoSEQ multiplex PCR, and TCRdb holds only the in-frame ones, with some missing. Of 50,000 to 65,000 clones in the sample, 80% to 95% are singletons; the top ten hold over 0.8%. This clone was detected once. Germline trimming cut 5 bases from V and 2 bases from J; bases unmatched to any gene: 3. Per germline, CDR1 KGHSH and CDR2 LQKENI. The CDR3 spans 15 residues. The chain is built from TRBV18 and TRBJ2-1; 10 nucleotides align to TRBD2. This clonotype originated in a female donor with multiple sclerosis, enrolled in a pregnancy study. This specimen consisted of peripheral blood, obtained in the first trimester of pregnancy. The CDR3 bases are TGTGCCAGCTCATCCCTAGCGGGAGCCTACAATGAGCAGTTCTTC. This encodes CASSSLAGAYNEQFF. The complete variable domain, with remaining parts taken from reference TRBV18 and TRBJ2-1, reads NAGVMQNPRHLVRRRGQEARLRCSPMKGHSHVYWYRQLPEEGLKFMVYLQKENIIDESGMPKERFSAEFPKEGPSILRIQQVVRGDSAAYFCASSSLAGAYNEQFFGPGTRLTVL.